These 21 T cell receptor beta chains originate from one sample sequenced in a study of T cells in Graves' hyperthyroidism and ophthalmopathy. The TCR beta CDR3 regions underwent amplification using RNA transcripts as the source. When the TCR CDR3 underwent first-round RT-PCR, the HTBI primer set was used. TCRdb ran MiXCR on the multiplex PCR reads and lists one entry per CDR3 protein. Here the sample spans about 420,000 distinct CDR3 sequences, 15% to 19% being singletons. Sequencing input: blood. The source of these receptors is a woman under 30 with Graves' hyperthyroidism.

In this sample, this clonotype turned up many times. The genes are TRBV28 and TRBJ2-1, with 12 bases matching TRBD2. The trim removed 4 bases at V and 0 bases at J, leaving 4 bases unmatched. In germline, CDR1 is MDHEN, CDR2 SYDVKM. The CDR3 extends over 17 amino acids. The CDR3 protein is CASSSTSGGSSYNEQFF. The DNA of the CDR3 is TGTGCCAGCAGTTCCACTAGCGGGGGGAGCTCCTACAATGAGCAGTTCTTC. Drawing the rest from reference TRBV28 and TRBJ2-1, the complete variable domain is DVKVTQSSRYLVKRTGEKVFLECVQDMDHENMFWYRQDPGLGLRLIYFSYDVKMKEKGDIPEGYSVSREKKERFSLILESASTNQTSMYLCASSSTSGGSSYNEQFFGPGTRLTVL.

This clonotype was detected a few times. This chain links TRBV7-3 with TRBJ2-5, with a tentative D call TRBD1 (6 bases). This CDR3 comprises 14 residues. The germline gives CDR1 SGHTA, CDR2 FQGTGA. Trimming cost V 4 bases and J 9 bases, with 18 bases left between them. CDR3 region: CASSSGHGVRAQYF. DNA of the CDR3: TGTGCCAGCAGCTCGGGACACGGAGTGAGGGCCCAGTACTTC.

Comments on this clonotype: Since a much larger clone is just one base distant, this may be a read error. V usage is TRBV7-3 and J usage is TRBJ2-2; 7 bases fit TRBD2. Germline V gene sequence: CDR1 SGHTA, CDR2 FQGTGA. Germline trimming cut 4 bases from V and 6 bases from J; bases unmatched to any gene: 2. This CDR3 contains 13 residues. The CDR3, as DNA: TGTGCCAGCAGCTCGACTAGCTCCGGGGAGCTGTTTTTT. It translates to CASSSTSSGELFF.

This clonotype has just a few counts. The chain links TRBV28 to TRBJ1-2; TRBD1 is a possible D gene (5 bases). Trimming stripped 2 bases from V and 4 bases from J, with 23 bases between. Germline V gene data show CDR1 as MDHEN and CDR2 as SYDVKM. The CDR3 is 18 amino acids. CDR3 coding DNA: TGTGCCAGCAGTTTACCCTCAGTGTGGGACCCTCTAGCCTATGGCTACACCTTC. It encodes CASSLPSVWDPLAYGYTF.

This rearrangement joins TRBV2 to TRBJ2-3, with 13 bases lining up with TRBD2. CDR1 and CDR2 (germline): SNHLY, FYNNEI. This CDR3 comprises 15 residues. With 4 bases clipped from V and 6 bases from J, the junction kept 4 bases outside the gene matches. The CDR3 sequence: CASSGLAGGADTQYF. The CDR3 DNA reads TGTGCCAGCAGTGGACTAGCGGGGGGTGCGGATACGCAGTATTTT.

A word on this clonotype: With a much larger clone just one base away, this may be a read error. The rearrangement links TRBV19 to TRBJ1-1; 7 positions agree with TRBD1. The germline CDR1 and CDR2 sequences are LNHDA and SQIVND (reference sequence). With 6 bases clipped from V and 5 bases from J, the junction kept 9 bases outside the gene matches. The CDR3 is 14 residues long. CDR3 in DNA: TGTGCCAGTAGCACTCTGGACAGGAGGACTGAAGCTTTCTTT. Translating gives CASSTLDRRTEAFF.

The rearrangement links TRBV5-1 to TRBJ2-7; maybe TRBD2 (6 bases). The CDR3 sequence is 13 residues long. From germline, CDR1 is SGHRS and CDR2 YFSETQ. V gave up 9 bases and J gave up 2 bases, with 15 bases separating them. CDR3 residues: CATGPGGPYEQYF. CDR3 nucleotide sequence: TGCGCCACCGGTCCCGGAGGGCCCTACGAGCAGTACTTC. The whole variable domain, filled in from reference TRBV5-1 and TRBJ2-7, reads KAGVTQTPRYLIKTRGQQVTLSCSPISGHRSVSWYQQTPGQGLQFLFEYFSETQRNKGNFPGRFSGRQFSNSRSEMNVSTLELGDSALYLCATGPGGPYEQYFGPGTRLTVT.

V is TRBV30 and J is TRBJ1-6, with D hard to call. Trimming took off 5 bases at V and 7 bases at J, with 15 bases between the two ends. CDR3 length equals 14 residues. Per germline, CDR1 GTSNPN and CDR2 SVGIG (reference sequence). CDR3 coding DNA: TGTGCCTGGCAAAGCGGACGGCGAAATTCACCCCTCCACTTT. Amino acid sequence: CAWQSGRRNSPLHF.

There are many counts of this clonotype. This chain connects TRBV6-1 to TRBJ1-1; D is unresolved. Trimming cost V 1 base and J 3 bases, with 15 bases left between them. This CDR3 region has 16 residues. CDR1 is MNHNS and CDR2 is SASEGT in the germline V gene. The CDR3 nucleotides read TGTGCCAGCAGTGAAGGGGCAGGCGTCATATACACTGAAGCTTTCTTT. Amino acids: CASSEGAGVIYTEAFF.

This clonotype was observed at least ten times. The V and J genes are TRBV6-1 and TRBJ2-2, with D unresolved. The CDR3 has 14 amino acids. Per germline, CDR1 MNHNS and CDR2 SASEGT. Trimming stripped 5 bases from V and 4 bases from J, with 11 bases between. The CDR3 spells CASSFTLTTGELFF. DNA for the CDR3: TGTGCCAGCAGTTTTACGCTAACCACCGGGGAGCTGTTTTTT.

This clonotype appeared many times. The chain joins TRBV24-1 to TRBJ1-1; no definite D call. This CDR3 spans 13 amino acids. Germline V gives CDR1 KGHDR, CDR2 SFDVKD. The germline V and J ends were trimmed by 4 bases and 7 bases, with 12 bases remaining between them. The CDR3 nucleotides are TGTGCCACCAGTGACGGCAGCCGGATTGAAGCTTTCTTT. This translates into CATSDGSRIEAFF.

CDR3 nucleotide sequence: TGCAGTGCTTACAGCGGGAGTTTAGATGAGCAGTTCTTC. Translation: CSAYSGSLDEQFF. The chain is built from TRBV20-1 and TRBJ2-1; TRBD2 matches at 8 bases. V gave up 5 bases and J gave up 8 bases; unmatched junction bases: 8. Germline loops: CDR1 DFQATT, CDR2 SNEGSKA (reference sequence). This CDR3 spans 13 amino acids.

This clonotype was recorded at least ten times. This chain connects TRBV7-9 to TRBJ2-1, with 15 bases fitting TRBD2. Per the germline V gene, CDR1 is SEHNR and CDR2 is FQNEAQ (reference sequence). The ends lost 3 bases at V and 8 bases at J; junction bases unmatched: 17. The CDR3 sequence is 20 residues long. Here the CDR3 reads CASSLFLQTGTSGRRDEQFF. CDR3 DNA: TGTGCCAGCAGCTTGTTCCTACAGACCGGGACTAGCGGGAGGCGGGATGAGCAGTTCTTC.

This clonotype was counted many times. The V call is TRBV11-2, the J call TRBJ2-1; 7 bases match TRBD2. Losses at the gene ends were 3 bases for V and 0 bases for J; bases not matched to a gene: 2. The CDR3 length is 15 residues. Germline CDR1 is SGHAT and CDR2 is FQNNGV. As DNA, the CDR3 is TGTGCCAGCAGCTTCGGGGGGAGCTCCTACAATGAGCAGTTCTTC. Its translation is CASSFGGSSYNEQFF.

This clonotype was observed at least ten times. The V gene is TRBV12-3 or TRBV12-4, the J gene TRBJ1-5; TRBD1 is a possible D gene (5 bases). This CDR3 is 15 amino acids long. Between the trimmed V and J ends, which lost 4 bases and 6 bases, there was a span of 16 bases. The CDR3 is CASSSQQVNGQPQHF. The CDR3 DNA reads as TGTGCCAGCAGTTCCCAACAGGTCAACGGTCAGCCCCAGCATTTT.

This clonotype was counted many times. The V and J genes are TRBV6-1 and TRBJ2-2; 7 nucleotides agree with TRBD1. Germline CDR1 MNHNS, CDR2 SASEGT. V was pared by 5 bases and J by 3 bases, with 3 bases of the junction left unmatched. The CDR3 extends over 14 amino acids. The CDR3 loop is CASSSGGDTGELFF. CDR3 DNA sequence: TGTGCCAGCAGTTCAGGGGGTGACACCGGGGAGCTGTTTTTT.

This clonotype has ten or more counts. This chain joins TRBV10-3 and TRBJ2-7; D might be TRBD1 (6 bases). The germline CDR1 and CDR2 sequences are ENHRY and SYGVKD. Trimming took off 4 bases at V and 3 bases at J, with 10 bases between the two ends. The CDR3 covers 13 residues. This CDR3 is CAISVRGIYEQYF. CDR3 nucleotide sequence: TGTGCCATCAGTGTTAGGGGGATCTACGAGCAGTACTTC.

This clonotype was seen repeatedly, ten times or more. The rearrangement joins TRBV11-2 to TRBJ1-4; 7 nucleotides agree with TRBD1. Trimming removed 1 base from V and 8 bases from J; junction bases left unmatched: 10. The germline V gene encodes CDR1 SGHAT and CDR2 FQNNGV. The CDR3 extends over 16 amino acids. CDR3 region: CASSLGTTGEAEKLFF. Here the CDR3 DNA reads TGTGCCAGCAGCTTAGGGACAACAGGGGAGGCCGAAAAACTGTTTTTT.

This clonotype appeared many times. V and J are TRBV6-1 and TRBJ2-2, with 9 bases matching TRBD1. This CDR3 is 15 amino acids long. Germline values: CDR1 MNHNS, CDR2 SASEGT. J gave up 5 bases and V 4 bases, and 5 bases lay outside the gene matches. CDR3 coding DNA: TGTGCCAGCAGTGTAGGACAGGGGCAAACCGGGGAGCTGTTTTTT. This translates into CASSVGQGQTGELFF.

In DNA form, the CDR3 reads TGTGCCAGCAGCGTAGAGGGGGGACAGGGGTTTCGGGGCTACACCTTC. It encodes CASSVEGGQGFRGYTF. The J gene is TRBJ1-2, the V gene TRBV9, with 10 bases matching TRBD1. Germline V gene sequence: CDR1 SGDLS, CDR2 YYNGEE. The CDR3 spans 16 residues. The ends lost 0 bases at V and 8 bases at J; junction bases unmatched: 10.

The V and J genes are TRBV20-1 and TRBJ2-3; D call uncertain. Trimming cost V 0 bases and J 4 bases, with 8 bases left between them. This CDR3 is 13 amino acids long. Germline CDR1 DFQATT, CDR2 SNEGSKA (reference sequence). In DNA, the CDR3 is TGCAGTGCTAGAGATCACCGGGCAGATACGCAGTATTTT. Translation: CSARDHRADTQYF.